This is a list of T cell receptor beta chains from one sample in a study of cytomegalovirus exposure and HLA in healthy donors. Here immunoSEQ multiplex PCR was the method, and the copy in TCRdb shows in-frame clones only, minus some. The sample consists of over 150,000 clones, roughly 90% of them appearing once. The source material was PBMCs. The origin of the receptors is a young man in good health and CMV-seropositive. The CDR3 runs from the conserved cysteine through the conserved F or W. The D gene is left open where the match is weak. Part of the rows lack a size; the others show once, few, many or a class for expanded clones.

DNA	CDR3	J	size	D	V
TGTGCCAGCAGCCGCCTCGGGACTGATTCCTACAATGAGCAGTTCTTC	CASSRLGTDSYNEQFF	TRBJ2-1	NA	NA	TRBV4-2
TGTGCCAGCAGTGAGGCGTGGGCGAATGAAAAACTGTTTTTT	CASSEAWANEKLFF	TRBJ1-4	NA	NA	TRBV2
TGTGCCAGCAGTGAACGACTAGCGGGAGGGCAAGAGACCCAGTACTTC	CASSERLAGGQETQYF	TRBJ2-5	NA	TRBD2	TRBV25-1
TGCGCCAGCCGAAGACAGGGGGAAGCAGATACGCAGTATTTT	CASRRQGEADTQYF	TRBJ2-3	NA	TRBD1	TRBV5-1
TGTGCCAGCAGTGCTAGGGCGGGGGGCACAGATACGCAGTATTTT	CASSARAGGTDTQYF	TRBJ2-3	NA	TRBD2	TRBV2
TGTGCCAGCAGCTTAGGACCAGGAGAAGCTTTCTTT	CASSLGPGEAFF	TRBJ1-1	few	NA	TRBV7-8
TGCAGCGTCGACAGGGGGCCCACTGAAGCTTTCTTT	CSVDRGPTEAFF	TRBJ1-1	NA	TRBD1	TRBV29-1
TGTGCCTGGAGTGTACGTCCGGGACTAGCGGGAGACAATGAGCAGTTCTTC	CAWSVRPGLAGDNEQFF	TRBJ2-1	NA	TRBD2	TRBV30
TGTGCCAGCAGCGTAGTGGTCGGGGCCGGGGAGCTGTTTTTT	CASSVVVGAGELFF	TRBJ2-2	NA	NA	TRBV9
TGTGCCAGCTCACCCCCTGGGGTAGCGGGAGGTCTAGGAGAGCAGTACTTC	CASSPPGVAGGLGEQYF	TRBJ2-7	NA	TRBD2	TRBV18
TGTGCCAGCAGCGTAGGGGCGACAGGGGACACTGAAGCTTTCTTT	CASSVGATGDTEAFF	TRBJ1-1	NA	TRBD1	TRBV9
TGTGCCAGCACCGCGGGACTCCTATGGGGTCAGCCCCAGCATTTT	CASTAGLLWGQPQHF	TRBJ1-5	once	NA	TRBV6-6
TGTGCCAGTAGTCCTTGGACAGGGGGGAATGAGCAGTTCTTC	CASSPWTGGNEQFF	TRBJ2-1	NA	TRBD1	TRBV19
TGTGCCAGCAGCTTAAATGTAGGGGCCGATGAAAAACTGTTTTTT	CASSLNVGADEKLFF	TRBJ1-4	NA	NA	TRBV7-3
TGCGCCAGCAGCCAAGATCGAGATAGCAATCAGCCCCAGCATTTT	CASSQDRDSNQPQHF	TRBJ1-5	NA	NA	TRBV4-3
TGCAGCGTTTTGCGTTCCACAGATACGCAGTATTTT	CSVLRSTDTQYF	TRBJ2-3	NA	NA	TRBV29-1
TGTGCCAGCAGCTTACAGGGGGCGCTGGGTTACGAGCAGTACTTC	CASSLQGALGYEQYF	TRBJ2-7	NA	TRBD1	TRBV13
TGTGCCAGCACTTTAACAGGGGGCGAGAATTCACCCCTCCACTTT	CASTLTGGENSPLHF	TRBJ1-6	many	TRBD1	TRBV6-1
TGTGCCAGCAGCGAAGGATCTAGTCGGTATGGCTACACCTTC	CASSEGSSRYGYTF	TRBJ1-2	NA	NA	TRBV27
TGTGCCAGCAGGGTAAGGGGCACTGAAGCTTTCTTT	CASRVRGTEAFF	TRBJ1-1	NA	NA	TRBV2
TGCGCCAGCAGCCGGGACAGAAGCGGGGAGCTGTTTTTT	CASSRDRSGELFF	TRBJ2-2	NA	TRBD1	TRBV5-1
TGTGCCACCAGCAGAGGAGACTATGGCTACACCTTC	CATSRGDYGYTF	TRBJ1-2	NA	NA	TRBV15
TGTGCCAGCTCACCGGGACAGGTGGACACTGAAGCTTTCTTT	CASSPGQVDTEAFF	TRBJ1-1	NA	TRBD1	TRBV18
TGTGCCAGCAGTGACGGGGGGGGCTCCTACAATGAGCAGTTCTTC	CASSDGGGSYNEQFF	TRBJ2-1	NA	TRBD2	TRBV6-4
TGTGCCAGCAGCCCCCGACAGGCTAATTCACCCCTCCACTTT	CASSPRQANSPLHF	TRBJ1-6	NA	NA	TRBV9
TGTGCCACCAGCAGAGACAGGGGGGAGGAGACCCAGTACTTC	CATSRDRGEETQYF	TRBJ2-5	once	NA	TRBV15
TGTGCCAGCAGCTTGGACGGGAGGTTCTTC	CASSLDGRFF	TRBJ2-1	NA	NA	TRBV5-4
TGTGCCAGCAGGAGACCCGGGACAGGGACTTACGAGCAGTACTTC	CASRRPGTGTYEQYF	TRBJ2-7	NA	TRBD1	TRBV6-1
TGCGCCAGCAGCCGGGGACTCCCCACAGATACGCAGTATTTT	CASSRGLPTDTQYF	TRBJ2-3	NA	NA	TRBV4-1
TGCGCCAGCAGCCCCAGCCCCCGACAGGGGGTTAATTCACCCCTCCACTTT	CASSPSPRQGVNSPLHF	TRBJ1-6	NA	TRBD1	TRBV4-1
TGTGCCACTAGAATAGCGGGTGGGCAAGAGACCCAGTACTTC	CATRIAGGQETQYF	TRBJ2-5	NA	TRBD2	TRBV27
TGTGCCAGCAGTTTACGGGGGGGCGGCTACACCTTC	CASSLRGGGYTF	TRBJ1-2	NA	NA	TRBV28
TGTGCCAGTGGGGCGGGAGGGCCCTCCTACGAGCAGTACTTC	CASGAGGPSYEQYF	TRBJ2-7	NA	TRBD2	TRBV13
TGTGCCAGCAGCCTCTTAACAGGGGTTAATTCACCCCTCCACTTT	CASSLLTGVNSPLHF	TRBJ1-6	NA	TRBD1	TRBV5-6
TGTGCCAGCAGCTTGAGGCCAGACCGAGGTAGTGAGCCCCAGCATTTT	CASSLRPDRGSEPQHF	TRBJ1-5	NA	NA	TRBV5-5
TGTGCCTCCTCCTTAGCGGGGGTCAACGAGCAGTACTTC	CASSLAGVNEQYF	TRBJ2-7	NA	TRBD2	TRBV6-1